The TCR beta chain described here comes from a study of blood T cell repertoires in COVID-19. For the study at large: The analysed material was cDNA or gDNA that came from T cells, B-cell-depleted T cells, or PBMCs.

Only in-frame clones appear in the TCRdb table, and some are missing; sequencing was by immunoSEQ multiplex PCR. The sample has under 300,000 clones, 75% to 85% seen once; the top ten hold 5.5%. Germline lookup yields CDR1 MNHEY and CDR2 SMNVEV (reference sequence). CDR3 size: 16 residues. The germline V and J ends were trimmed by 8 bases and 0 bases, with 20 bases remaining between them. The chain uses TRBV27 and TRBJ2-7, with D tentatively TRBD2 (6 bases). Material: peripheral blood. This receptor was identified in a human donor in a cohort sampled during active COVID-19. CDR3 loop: CASAGGVGKSSYEQYF. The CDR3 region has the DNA TGTGCCAGCGCCGGGGGAGTAGGAAAGAGCTCCTACGAGCAGTACTTC.